Each of the 5 T cell receptor beta chains below was sequenced from the same sample in a study of shared T cell receptors in the human thymus. Repertoires were generated with immunoSEQ multiplex PCR, while TCRdb's copy carries only in-frame clones and drops some. The table records over 350,000 clones, 95% of them present only once. Sequencing was carried out using thymocytes. Every receptor here comes from a human donor.

The sample holds one count of this clone. V usage is TRBV7-2 and J usage is TRBJ2-1; no reliable D call. This CDR3 spans 17 amino acids. V lost 4 bases and J 3 bases, leaving 19 bases between the germline ends. The V gene's germline CDR1 is SGHTA and CDR2 FQGNSA. CDR3 in DNA: TGTGCCAGCAGCTCCCCCTTAACTTTTGGGCTCTACAATGAGCAGTTCTTC. Translating gives CASSSPLTFGLYNEQFF.

The gene calls are TRBV25-1 and TRBJ2-3, with TRBD1 identical over 7 bases. The CDR3 totals 18 residues. V lost 2 bases and J lost 1; bases outside the gene matches: 12. Germline loops: CDR1 MGHDK, CDR2 SYGVNS. The CDR3 sequence is CASSEPNPGTDRTDTQYF. The CDR3 coding sequence is TGTGCCAGCAGTGAACCAAACCCTGGGACAGATCGCACAGATACGCAGTATTTT. Full variable domain (rest looked up from reference TRBV25-1 and TRBJ2-3): EADIYQTPRYLVIGTGKKITLECSQTMGHDKMYWYQQDPGMELHLIHYSYGVNSTEKGDLSSESTVSRIRTEHFPLTLESARPSHTSQYLCASSEPNPGTDRTDTQYFGPGTRLTVL.

This clone came up once. J is TRBJ1-2 and V is TRBV14, with D tentatively TRBD1 (6 bases). Trimming pared 0 bases from V and 8 bases from J, leaving 25 bases between. CDR3 length equals 18 residues. Germline V gene data show CDR1 as SGHDN and CDR2 as FVKESK. The CDR3 loop is CASSQEGDPGHLSDGYTF. The CDR3 nucleotides read TGTGCCAGCAGCCAAGAGGGGGACCCGGGACACCTTTCTGACGGCTACACCTTC.

The V gene is TRBV6-5, the J gene TRBJ1-5; a weak D match, TRBD1 (6 bases). This CDR3 spans 14 amino acids. Trimming took 2 bases from V and 9 from J, leaving 14 bases between them. Germline lookup yields CDR1 MNHEY and CDR2 SVGAGI. For the CDR3, the DNA is TGTGCCAGCAGTTACGGACAGAATGGGAGGCCCCAGCATTTT. It is translated as CASSYGQNGRPQHF.

V and J are TRBV28 and TRBJ1-5; 7 nucleotides agree with TRBD1. V lost 6 bases and J lost 0; bases outside the gene matches: 14. Germline V gene data show CDR1 as MDHEN and CDR2 as SYDVKM. This CDR3 is 18 amino acids long. For the CDR3, the DNA is TGTGCCAGCAGGAGGTCGATTGGGACAGATTATAGCAATCAGCCCCAGCATTTT. Translating it yields CASRRSIGTDYSNQPQHF.